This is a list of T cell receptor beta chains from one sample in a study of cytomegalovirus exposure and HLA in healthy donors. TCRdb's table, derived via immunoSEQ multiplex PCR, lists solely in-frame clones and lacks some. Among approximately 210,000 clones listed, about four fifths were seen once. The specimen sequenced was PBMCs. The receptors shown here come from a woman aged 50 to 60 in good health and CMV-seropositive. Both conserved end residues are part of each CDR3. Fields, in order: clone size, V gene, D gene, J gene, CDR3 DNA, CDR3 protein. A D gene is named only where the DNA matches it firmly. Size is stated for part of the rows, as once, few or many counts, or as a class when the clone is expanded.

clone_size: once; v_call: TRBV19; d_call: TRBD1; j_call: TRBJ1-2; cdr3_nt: TGTGCCAGTAGTGTACGACAGGGTCCTAACTATGGCTACACCTTC; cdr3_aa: CASSVRQGPNYGYTF
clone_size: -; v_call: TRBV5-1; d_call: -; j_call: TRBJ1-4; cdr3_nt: TGCGCCAGCAGCTTGGCGGGTGATAATGAAAAACTGTTTTTT; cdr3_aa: CASSLAGDNEKLFF
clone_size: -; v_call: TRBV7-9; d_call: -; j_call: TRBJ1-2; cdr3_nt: TGTGCCAGCAGCTTAGAGGGGGTTGGCTATGGCTACACCTTC; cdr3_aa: CASSLEGVGYGYTF
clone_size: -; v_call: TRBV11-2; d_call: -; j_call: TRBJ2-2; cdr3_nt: TGTGCCAGCAGCTTCTCCCAGGGTTCCGGGGAGCTGTTTTTT; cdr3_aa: CASSFSQGSGELFF
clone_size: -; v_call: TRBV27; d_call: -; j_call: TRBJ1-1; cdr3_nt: TGTGCCAGCAAGTTCTACGGGACTGCCGAAGCTTTCTTT; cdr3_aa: CASKFYGTAEAFF
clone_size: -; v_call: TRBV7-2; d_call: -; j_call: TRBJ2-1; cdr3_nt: TGTGCCAGCAGCTTAGTTCCATTCCTAAATGAGCAGTTCTTC; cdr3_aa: CASSLVPFLNEQFF
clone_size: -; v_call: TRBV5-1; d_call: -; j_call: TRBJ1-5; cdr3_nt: TGCGCCAGCAGCTTGGGGGCTACTGATCCCCAGCATTTT; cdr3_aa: CASSLGATDPQHF
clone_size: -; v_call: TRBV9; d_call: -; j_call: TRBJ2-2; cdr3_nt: TGTGCCAGCAGCCCCCGGTTAGCTGAATACACCGGGGAGCTGTTTTTT; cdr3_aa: CASSPRLAEYTGELFF
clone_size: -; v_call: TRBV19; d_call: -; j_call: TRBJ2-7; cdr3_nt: TGTGCCAGCGGACAGATTTACGAGCAGTACTTC; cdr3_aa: CASGQIYEQYF
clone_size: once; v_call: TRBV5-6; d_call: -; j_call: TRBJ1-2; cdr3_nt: TGTGCCAGCAGCTTGGAAAACGCGGTCTATGGCTACACCTTC; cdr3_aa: CASSLENAVYGYTF
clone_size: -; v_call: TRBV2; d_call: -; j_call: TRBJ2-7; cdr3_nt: TGTGCCAGCAGTGGTCGGGGTTTGAGAGTGTACGAGCAGTACTTC; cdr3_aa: CASSGRGLRVYEQYF
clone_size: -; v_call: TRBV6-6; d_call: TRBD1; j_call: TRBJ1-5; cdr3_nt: TGTGCCAGCATTTTTGGACAGGGCCAGCCCCAGCATTTT; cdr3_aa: CASIFGQGQPQHF
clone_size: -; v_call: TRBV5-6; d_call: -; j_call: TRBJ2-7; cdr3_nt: TGTGCCAGCACCCGGGTAAGCTCCTACGAGCAGTACTTC; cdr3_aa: CASTRVSSYEQYF
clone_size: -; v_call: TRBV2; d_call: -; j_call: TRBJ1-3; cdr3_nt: TGTGCCAGCAGTGAGAGAGTCTCTGGAAACACCATATATTTT; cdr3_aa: CASSERVSGNTIYF
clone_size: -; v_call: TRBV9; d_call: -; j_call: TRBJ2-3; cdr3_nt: TGTGCCAGCAGCGAGACCCCTCAAGGTGGAGACAGAGGCACGCAGTATTTT; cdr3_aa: CASSETPQGGDRGTQYF
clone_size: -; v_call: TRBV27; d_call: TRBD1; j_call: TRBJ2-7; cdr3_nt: TGTGCCAGCAGTCTACGACAGGGGGCGAACTACGAGCAGTACTTC; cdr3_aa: CASSLRQGANYEQYF
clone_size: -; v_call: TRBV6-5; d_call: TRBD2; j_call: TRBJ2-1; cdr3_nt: TGTGCCAGCAGTTACAGACTAGCGGGGGACCATGAGCAGTTCTTC; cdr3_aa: CASSYRLAGDHEQFF
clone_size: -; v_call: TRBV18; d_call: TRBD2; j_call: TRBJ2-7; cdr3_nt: TGTGCCAGCTCACGTGCGGGGGTATTTTACGAGCAGTACTTC; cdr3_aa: CASSRAGVFYEQYF
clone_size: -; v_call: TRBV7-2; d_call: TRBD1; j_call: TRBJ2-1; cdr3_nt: TGTGCCAGCAGACCTAGGACAGGGGGCTACAATGAGCAGTTCTTC; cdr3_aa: CASRPRTGGYNEQFF
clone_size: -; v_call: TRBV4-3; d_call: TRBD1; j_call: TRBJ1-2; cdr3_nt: TGCGCCAGCAGCCAAAGATTACCGGGACAGGGAGGAGGGAGCTATGGCTACACCTTC; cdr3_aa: CASSQRLPGQGGGSYGYTF
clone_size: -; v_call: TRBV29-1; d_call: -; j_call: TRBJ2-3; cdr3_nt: TGCAGCGTTGAAGAGTTTACGGGGGCAGATACGCAGTATTTT; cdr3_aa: CSVEEFTGADTQYF
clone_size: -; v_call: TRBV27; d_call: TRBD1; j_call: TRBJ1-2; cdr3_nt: TGTGCCAGCAGTGACGGACAGGGCTCGGACGGCTATGGCTACACCTTC; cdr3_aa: CASSDGQGSDGYGYTF
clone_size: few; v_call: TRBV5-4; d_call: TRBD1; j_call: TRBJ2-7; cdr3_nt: TGTGCCAGCAGCTTGTCGGACAGGTGGGGAACACCCCTCTACGAGCAGTACTTC; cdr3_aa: CASSLSDRWGTPLYEQYF
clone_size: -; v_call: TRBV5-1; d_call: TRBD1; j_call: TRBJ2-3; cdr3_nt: TGCGCCAGCAGCCCCCGTCCCGGGACAGGGGGCATAAGCACAGATACGCAGTATTTT; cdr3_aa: CASSPRPGTGGISTDTQYF
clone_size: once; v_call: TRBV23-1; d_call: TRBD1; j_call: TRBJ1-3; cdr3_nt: TGCGCCAGCAGTCAATCAGGGGGCGCCGGGTTTGCGTATACCGTCTCTGGAAACACCATATATTTT; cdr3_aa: CASSQSGGAGFAYTVSGNTIYF
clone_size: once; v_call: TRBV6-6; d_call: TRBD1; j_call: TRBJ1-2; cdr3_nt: TGTGCCAGCGGACAGGGCGGTATTGGCTACACCTTC; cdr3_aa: CASGQGGIGYTF
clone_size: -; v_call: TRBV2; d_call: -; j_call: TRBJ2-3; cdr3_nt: TGTGCCAGCATGACAGGACCTTCCACAGATACGCAGTATTTT; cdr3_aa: CASMTGPSTDTQYF
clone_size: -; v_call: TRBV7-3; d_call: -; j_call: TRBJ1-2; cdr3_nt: TGTGCCAGCAGCTCCCTCGGGGGGGCTTTTGAGGGCTACACCTTC; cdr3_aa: CASSSLGGAFEGYTF
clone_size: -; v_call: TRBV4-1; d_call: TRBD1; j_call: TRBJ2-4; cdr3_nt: TGCGCCAGCAGCCAGAGCAGGGGGCGGATGGTCAAAAACATTCAGTACTTC; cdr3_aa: CASSQSRGRMVKNIQYF
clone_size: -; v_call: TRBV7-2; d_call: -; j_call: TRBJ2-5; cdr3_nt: TGTGCCAGCACCAATCAAGAGACCCAGTACTTC; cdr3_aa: CASTNQETQYF
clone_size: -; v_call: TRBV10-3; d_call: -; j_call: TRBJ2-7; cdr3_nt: TGTGCCATTCGGGGGTCTTACGAGCAGTACTTC; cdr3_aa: CAIRGSYEQYF
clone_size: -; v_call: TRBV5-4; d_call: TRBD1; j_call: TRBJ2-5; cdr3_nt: TGTGCCAGCAGCTTGGCCGGGACAGGGTCCAGTAAGCAGTACTTC; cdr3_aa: CASSLAGTGSSKQYF
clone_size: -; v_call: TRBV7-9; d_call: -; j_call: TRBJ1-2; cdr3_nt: TGTGCCAGCAGCCTCTCGGGGACTTATGGCTACACCTTC; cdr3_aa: CASSLSGTYGYTF
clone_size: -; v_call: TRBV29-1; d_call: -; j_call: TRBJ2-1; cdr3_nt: TGCAGCGTTGAGCAGGCGGGCGGGCAGTTCTTC; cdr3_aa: CSVEQAGGQFF
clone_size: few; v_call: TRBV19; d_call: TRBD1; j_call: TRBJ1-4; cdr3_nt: TGTGCCAGTAGTTCGGGGAGACAGGGGGAGAATGAAAAACTGTTTTTT; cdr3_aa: CASSSGRQGENEKLFF
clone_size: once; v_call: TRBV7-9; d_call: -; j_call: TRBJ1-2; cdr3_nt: TGTGCCAGCAGCTTAGCGCGGTGGGGGGTGGATGGCTACACCTTC; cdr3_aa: CASSLARWGVDGYTF
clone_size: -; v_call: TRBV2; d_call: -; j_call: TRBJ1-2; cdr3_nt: TGTGCCAGCAAGAGGAACCAAGCGGACTATGGCTACACCTTC; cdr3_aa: CASKRNQADYGYTF
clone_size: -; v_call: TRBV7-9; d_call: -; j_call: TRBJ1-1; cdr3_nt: TGTGCCAGCAGCTTGACACCGGCCTCAGGGGAAGCTTTCTTT; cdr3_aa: CASSLTPASGEAFF
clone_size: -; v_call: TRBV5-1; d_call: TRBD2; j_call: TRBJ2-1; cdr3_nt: TGCGCCAGCAGCTCGGGACTAGCGGGGGGACCGCCCTACAATGAGCAGTTCTTC; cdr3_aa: CASSSGLAGGPPYNEQFF
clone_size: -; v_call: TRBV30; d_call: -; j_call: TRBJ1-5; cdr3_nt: TGTGCCTGGAGTGTATCCGGGATCTATAGCAATCAGCCCCAGCATTTT; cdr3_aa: CAWSVSGIYSNQPQHF
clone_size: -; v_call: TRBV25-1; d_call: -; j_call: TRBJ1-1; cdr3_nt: TGTGCCAGCAGTGAAAGAGGAGCTGAAGCTTTCTTT; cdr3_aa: CASSERGAEAFF
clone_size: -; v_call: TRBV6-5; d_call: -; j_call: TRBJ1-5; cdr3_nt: TGTGCCAGCAGCTACCTAAATAGCAATCAGCCCCAGCATTTT; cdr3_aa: CASSYLNSNQPQHF
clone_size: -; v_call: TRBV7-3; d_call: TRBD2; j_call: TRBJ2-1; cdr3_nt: TGTGCCAGCAGCTTAGCAGCGGGGATTTACAATGAGCAGTTCTTC; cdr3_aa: CASSLAAGIYNEQFF
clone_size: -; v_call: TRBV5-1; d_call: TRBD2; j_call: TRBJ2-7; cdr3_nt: TGCGCCAGCAGCTTGTCCGCGGGGGTCTACGAGCAGTACTTC; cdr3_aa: CASSLSAGVYEQYF
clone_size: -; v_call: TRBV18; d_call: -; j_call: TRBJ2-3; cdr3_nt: TGTGCCAGCTCACCAGACTTCAGGGTTGAGGCAGATACGCAGTATTTT; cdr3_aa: CASSPDFRVEADTQYF
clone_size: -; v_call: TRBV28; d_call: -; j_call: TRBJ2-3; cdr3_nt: TGTGCCAGCAGCGCCCCTCAGGGGACGGCAGATACGCAGTATTTT; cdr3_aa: CASSAPQGTADTQYF
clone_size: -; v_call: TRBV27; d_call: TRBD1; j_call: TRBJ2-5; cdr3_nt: TGTGCCAGCAGTTTCCTGGGACAGGTACAAGAGACCCAGTACTTC; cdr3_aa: CASSFLGQVQETQYF
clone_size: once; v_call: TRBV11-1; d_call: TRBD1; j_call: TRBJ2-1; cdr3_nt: TGTGCCAGCAGCCCTCGACAGGGGGTGTCCTACAATGAGCAGTTCTTC; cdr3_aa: CASSPRQGVSYNEQFF
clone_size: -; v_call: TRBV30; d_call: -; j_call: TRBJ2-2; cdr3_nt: TGTGCCTGGAGTGCCCTCCGGACGGGATCGAACACCGGGGAGCTGTTTTTT; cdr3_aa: CAWSALRTGSNTGELFF
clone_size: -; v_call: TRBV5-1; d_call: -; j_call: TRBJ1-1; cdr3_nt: TGCGCCAGCAGCTTCGGGGGGCCAACACGAAGGGTGAACACTGAAGCTTTCTTT; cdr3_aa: CASSFGGPTRRVNTEAFF
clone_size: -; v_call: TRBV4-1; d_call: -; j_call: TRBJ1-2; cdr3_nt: TGCGCCAGCAGCCAAGATTTGCCAGCTAACTATGGCTACACCTTC; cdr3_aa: CASSQDLPANYGYTF
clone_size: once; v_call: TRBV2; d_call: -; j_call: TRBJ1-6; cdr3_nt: TGTGCCAGCAGTGGATGGAGGACGGGCAATTCACCCCTCCACTTT; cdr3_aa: CASSGWRTGNSPLHF
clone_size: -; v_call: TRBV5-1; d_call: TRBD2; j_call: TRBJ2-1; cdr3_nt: TGCGCCAGCAGCGTCCAACTAGCGGGGGCGAGCTCCTACAATGAGCAGTTCTTC; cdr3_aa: CASSVQLAGASSYNEQFF
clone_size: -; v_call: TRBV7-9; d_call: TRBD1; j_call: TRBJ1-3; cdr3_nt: TGTGCCAGCAGCGAGGGACAGGGAAACACCATATATTTT; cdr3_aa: CASSEGQGNTIYF
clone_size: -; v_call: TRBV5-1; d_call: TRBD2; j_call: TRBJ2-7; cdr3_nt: TGCGCCAGCAGACGGGGGGATTCCTACGAGCAGTACTTC; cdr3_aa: CASRRGDSYEQYF
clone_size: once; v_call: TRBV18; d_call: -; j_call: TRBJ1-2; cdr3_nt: TGTGCCAGCTCACCAGTTCAGGAAGATGGCTACACCTTC; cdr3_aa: CASSPVQEDGYTF